Each of the 14 T cell receptor beta chains below was sequenced from the same sample in a study of blood T cell repertoires in COVID-19 (TCRdb year 2020). Receptor amplification or capture employed the immunoSEQ multiplex PCR assay. Sourced from immuneACCESS, this table was stored by TCRdb with only in-frame sequences that have V and J called. A share of the clones is absent; for the studies checked, an unresolved V gene accounts for under half, and the remainder has no known explanation. The sample includes about 190,000 clones, with 80% observed a single time. The ten largest clones take up about 7% of the sample. The sequencing input was peripheral blood. Source of these receptors: a man between 60 and 75 years old with acute or convalescent COVID-19.

This clone has a handful of counts. J is TRBJ1-3 and V is TRBV13; D perhaps matches TRBD1 (5 bases). This CDR3 contains 15 residues. CDR1 is PRHDT, CDR2 FYEKMQ, per germline (reference sequence). V was trimmed by 2 bases and J by 0 bases, leaving 8 bases between them. The CDR3 protein is CASSLTQGSGNTIYF. The CDR3 DNA reads TGTGCCAGCAGCTTAACTCAGGGCTCTGGAAACACCATATATTTT.

CDR3 sequence: CASQWGRETQYF. The CDR3 region has the DNA TGTGCCAGCCAATGGGGGCGAGAGACCCAGTACTTC. This chain joins TRBV28 and TRBJ2-5; a possible D gene is TRBD1 (6 bases). In germline, CDR1 is MDHEN, CDR2 SYDVKM. This CDR3 is 12 amino acids long. V gave up 8 bases and J gave up 4 bases, with 11 bases separating them.

About this clone itself: The junction departs from the called germline gene at one end, perhaps through a read error. The chain uses TRBV7-7 and TRBJ2-3; 8 bases map to TRBD1. The CDR3 extends over 16 amino acids. CDR1 and CDR2 from the germline V gene are SSHAT and FNYEAQ (reference sequence). CDR3 DNA: TGTGCTAGCAGCCCCGCACCAGGACAGGGCGCAGATACGCAGTATTTT. Translated: CASSPAPGQGADTQYF.

The chain couples TRBV24-1 to TRBJ2-2; D gene ambiguous. The CDR3 has 13 residues. Germline V lookup: CDR1 KGHDR, CDR2 SFDVKD. The germline V and J ends were trimmed by 6 bases and 5 bases, with 9 bases remaining between them. CDR3 nucleotide sequence: TGTGCCACCAGTACGGGTAGGACCGGGGAGCTGTTTTTT. It translates to CATSTGRTGELFF.

The chain employs TRBV4-1 and TRBJ2-7; TRBD2 matches 8 bases. The germline V gene encodes CDR1 MGHRA and CDR2 YSYEKL. This CDR3 is built from 15 residues. V gave up 1 base and J gave up 3 bases; unmatched junction bases: 5. The CDR3 sequence: CASSQGGLADYEQYF. Written as DNA, the CDR3 is TGCGCCAGCAGCCAAGGAGGACTAGCAGACTACGAGCAGTACTTC.

The rearrangement joins TRBV3-1 (or the pseudogene TRBV3-2) to TRBJ2-7; 9 bases line up with TRBD1. CDR3 length equals 18 residues. Germline V gene sequence: CDR1 LGHDT, CDR2 YNNKEL (reference sequence). V trimming: 2 bases; J trimming: 5 bases; junction bases outside the gene matches: 16. Here the CDR3 DNA reads TGTGCCAGCAGCCAACACCAATTCAAGACAGGGGGTATGGACGAGCAGTACTTC. Its protein product is CASSQHQFKTGGMDEQYF.

This sequence joins TRBV21-1 and TRBJ2-3; the table gives TRBD2 as D, unverified against the DNA. TRBV21-1 is given as a pseudogene. This CDR3 is 16 amino acids long. Here the CDR3 reads CASSPPGANLTDTQYF. The DNA of the CDR3 is TGTGCCAGCAGCCCCCCCGGAGCCAACCTCACAGATACGCAGTATTTT.

V usage is TRBV5-1 and J usage is TRBJ1-4; D call uncertain. The CDR3 has 15 amino acids. Trimming shortened V by 0 bases and J by 0 bases, and 6 bases separated the two germline ends. Germline lookup yields CDR1 SGHRS and CDR2 YFSETQ. For the CDR3, the DNA is TGCGCCAGCAGCTTGGGCAGTGCAACTAATGAAAAACTGTTTTTT. Translated: CASSLGSATNEKLFF.

The J gene is TRBJ1-4, the V gene TRBV9; 9 bases line up with TRBD1. The V segment lost 0 bases and the J segment 7 bases; nucleotides outside the gene matches: 4. The length of the CDR3 is 15 residues. CDR1 is SGDLS and CDR2 is YYNGEE in the germline V gene. Here the CDR3 DNA reads TGTGCCAGCAGCGTAGAAGGGACAGGGTCTGAAAAACTGTTTTTT. Amino acid sequence: CASSVEGTGSEKLFF.

The V call is TRBV5-1, the J call TRBJ1-2, with a tentative D call TRBD1 (6 bases). CDR3 size: 15 residues. V lost 3 bases to trimming and J lost 8 bases, with 20 bases between them. Germline CDR1 SGHRS, CDR2 YFSETQ. CDR3 in DNA: TGCGCCAGCAGCTCCCTGGAGCAGGGGCTGCGAGGCTACACCTTC. Translated, it gives CASSSLEQGLRGYTF. The full variable domain, with the rest looked up from reference TRBV5-1 and TRBJ1-2, is KAGVTQTPRYLIKTRGQQVTLSCSPISGHRSVSWYQQTPGQGLQFLFEYFSETQRNKGNFPGRFSGRQFSNSRSEMNVSTLELGDSALYLCASSSLEQGLRGYTFGSGTRLTVV.

The chain carries TRBV3-1 (or the pseudogene TRBV3-2) and TRBJ2-7; 8 bases align to TRBD2. In germline, CDR1 is LGHDT, CDR2 YNNKEL (reference sequence). CDR3 size: 14 residues. V trimming: 1 base; J trimming: 1 base; junction bases outside the gene matches: 0. CDR3 amino acids: CASSQVAGSYEQYF. CDR3 nucleotides: TGTGCCAGCAGCCAAGTAGCGGGATCCTACGAGCAGTACTTC.

The rearrangement links TRBV5-4 to TRBJ1-3; 9 bases line up with TRBD1. This CDR3 is 14 amino acids long. From germline, CDR1 is SGHNT and CDR2 YYREEE (reference sequence). V lost 4 bases to trimming and J lost 6 bases; unmatched junction nucleotides: 5. CDR3 sequence reads: CASSQTGGKNTIYF. The DNA of the CDR3 is TGTGCCAGCAGCCAAACAGGGGGCAAAAACACCATATATTTT. Full variable domain (outside the CDR3, taken from reference TRBV5-4 and TRBJ1-3): ETGVTQSPTHLIKTRGQQVTLRCSSQSGHNTVSWYQQALGQGPQFIFQYYREEENGRGNFPPRFSGLQFPNYSSELNVNALELDDSALYLCASSQTGGKNTIYFGEGSWLTVV.

V and J are TRBV19 and TRBJ1-5, with a weak D call TRBD1 (5 bases). CDR3 length: 14 amino acids. V gave up 5 bases and J gave up 0 bases, with 8 bases separating them. The germline CDR1 and CDR2 sequences are LNHDA and SQIVND (reference sequence). In DNA, the CDR3 is TGTGCCAGTAGTGGGGACTTTAGCAATCAGCCCCAGCATTTT. This gives the protein CASSGDFSNQPQHF.

The table lists this clone with many counts. The V gene is TRBV9, the J gene TRBJ2-1; D is uncertain. Germline lookup yields CDR1 SGDLS and CDR2 YYNGEE. The CDR3 is 16 residues long. The V end was cut by 0 bases, the J end by 2 bases, with 12 bases between. CDR3 residues: CASSVGADTTYNEQFF. CDR3 nucleotide sequence: TGTGCCAGCAGCGTAGGAGCCGATACCACCTACAATGAGCAGTTCTTC.